This TCR beta chain was profiled in a study of cytomegalovirus exposure and HLA in healthy donors. This PCR relied on a set of 60 Vbeta primers and 13 Jbeta primers. Measured with immunoSEQ multiplex PCR; TCRdb has only the in-frame clones, and not every one. Here the sample spans approximately 160,000 clones, approximately 82% being singletons. The CDR3 runs to 13 residues. J was trimmed by 8 bases and V by 4 bases; bases with no gene match: 3. Germline V gene lookup returns CDR1 ENHRY and CDR2 SYGVKD. This clone appeared a single time. Its matching antigen is unknown. Whole-study results and caveats: Likely technical artifact: a cluster of highly shared sequence variants. A classifier reportedly called cytomegalovirus status with high sensitivity and specificity.

Each donor's status was that of a healthy bone marrow donor. The TCR comes from a male donor in good health and CMV-seronegative. The chain links TRBV10-3 to TRBJ2-1; 9 bases are shared with TRBD2. Sequences were obtained from PBMCs. CDR3 coding DNA: TGTGCCATCAGTGCCCGGACTAGCGATGAGCAGTTCTTC. This sequence encodes CAISARTSDEQFF.